This note documents a single TCR beta chain sequence. This record belongs to a study of blood T cell repertoires in COVID-19. Study context: Specimens from acute and convalescent COVID-19 originated in the United States, Italy and Spain. PBMCs, B-cell-depleted T cells, or T cells provided the cDNA or gDNA that made up the material.

CDR3 size: 14 residues. Trimming removed 5 bases from V and 4 bases from J, with 12 bases in between. Germline V gene data show CDR1 as SGHTA and CDR2 as FQGNSA. In the original workflow: Amplification from reference gene primers served as the basis for estimated nucleated cell counts. Data came from immunoSEQ multiplex PCR; TCRdb stores just in-frame clones and leaves some out. V, J and clone size were drawn from that table, and D and trimming were deduced from the DNA. Of 200,000 to 250,000 clones in the sample, roughly four fifths were seen once. The clonotype originates from a woman in her 40s with acute or convalescent COVID-19. Sequenced material: peripheral blood. The rearrangement uses TRBV7-2 and TRBJ2-1; D is perhaps TRBD2 (6 bases). The CDR3 DNA sequence: TGTGCCAGCAGCGCCCGACTAGATTACAATGAGCAGTTCTTC. Translating gives CASSARLDYNEQFF.